These T cell receptor beta chains were read from a single sample in a study of CD8 T cells in Susac syndrome. TCRdb itself ran the immunoSEQ multiplex PCR reads through MiXCR, one entry per CDR3 protein. The table includes more than 65,000 distinct CDR3 sequences, roughly 94% detected once. The sample taken for sequencing was CD8+ T cells from PBMCs. The receptors here all came from a human donor with Susac syndrome. The CDR3 runs from the conserved cysteine through the conserved F or W. The D gene is left open where the match is weak. Size is stated for part of the rows, as once, few or many counts, or as a class when the clone is expanded.

once	TRBV14	.	TRBJ1-2	CASSQDQLGPVAYGYTF	TGTGCCAGCAGCCAAGATCAACTGGGCCCGGTGGCCTATGGCTACACCTTC
.	TRBV3-1	TRBD2	TRBJ2-7	CASSQERLAGIEQYF	TGTGCCAGCAGCCAAGAGCGGCTAGCGGGAATCGAGCAGTACTTC
.	TRBV15	.	TRBJ2-5	CATSPRSVPETQYF	TGTGCCACCAGCCCCCGGTCGGTCCCAGAGACCCAGTACTTC
once	TRBV20-1	TRBD1	TRBJ2-5	CSARHVDREETQYF	TGCAGTGCCCGTCATGTGGACAGGGAAGAGACCCAGTACTTC
.	TRBV9	.	TRBJ2-5	CASSVASGQETQYF	TGTGCCAGCAGCGTAGCCAGCGGTCAAGAGACCCAGTACTTC
.	TRBV20-1	.	TRBJ1-3	CSAKPGQAGGISGNTIYF	TGCAGTGCTAAGCCGGGCCAGGCAGGAGGGATCTCTGGAAACACCATATATTTT
.	TRBV20-1	.	TRBJ2-7	CSARRREGENEQYF	TGCAGTGCCCGACGGCGGGAAGGGGAAAACGAGCAGTACTTC
.	TRBV12-5	.	TRBJ1-1	CASGLPLEAFF	TGTGCTAGTGGTTTGCCCCTCGAAGCTTTCTTT
.	TRBV7-8	.	TRBJ2-7	CASSSPGPEQYF	TGTGCCAGCAGCTCTCCAGGCCCCGAGCAGTACTTC
.	TRBV30	TRBD2	TRBJ2-1	CAWSVGAGGKSFF	TGTGCCTGGAGTGTAGGAGCGGGAGGGAAGTCGTTCTTC
.	TRBV29-1	.	TRBJ1-1	CSVEGNTEAFF	TGCAGCGTTGAAGGGAACACTGAAGCTTTCTTT
.	TRBV9	.	TRBJ2-7	CASSRWGSPYEQYF	TGTGCCAGCAGCCGGTGGGGGAGCCCCTACGAGCAGTACTTC
.	TRBV15	.	TRBJ2-7	CATSRTGSNEQYF	TGTGCCACCAGCAGAACAGGGTCCAACGAGCAGTACTTC
.	TRBV28	TRBD1	TRBJ2-7	CASSVGQGADEQYF	TGTGCCAGCAGTGTGGGACAGGGAGCTGACGAGCAGTACTTC
.	TRBV29-1	TRBD1	TRBJ2-1	CSVLLDREANRDEQFF	TGCAGCGTTCTCCTGGACAGGGAGGCCAATCGGGATGAGCAGTTCTTC
.	TRBV3-1	TRBD1	TRBJ2-6	CASSLKTGGSGANVLTF	TGTGCCAGCAGCCTAAAGACAGGGGGGTCTGGGGCCAACGTCCTGACTTTC
.	TRBV27	.	TRBJ2-7	CASSLASQPSYEQYF	TGTGCCAGCAGTTTAGCCTCGCAGCCGAGCTACGAGCAGTACTTC
.	TRBV5-1	.	TRBJ1-1	CASSLPRENTEAFF	TGCGCCAGCAGCTTGCCCCGAGAGAACACTGAAGCTTTCTTT
.	TRBV29-1	.	TRBJ2-3	CSVDLQGRGTDTQYF	TGCAGCGTTGACTTACAGGGCAGGGGCACAGATACGCAGTATTTT
.	TRBV5-6	TRBD2	TRBJ2-4	CASSLGGGDYLDQRPF	TGTGCCAGCAGCTTGGGGGGGGGTGATTACCTGGACCAACGCCCCTTC
.	TRBV7-9	.	TRBJ2-2	CASSLAYEFLGELFF	TGTGCCAGCAGCTTAGCGTACGAGTTCCTCGGGGAGCTGTTTTTT
.	TRBV20-1	TRBD2	TRBJ2-1	CSARGPSGTSENEQFF	TGCAGTGCTAGAGGTCCATCCGGGACTAGCGAGAATGAGCAGTTCTTC
.	TRBV20-1	TRBD2	TRBJ2-7	CSARASGSPPYEQYF	TGCAGTGCTAGAGCCAGCGGGAGCCCACCTTACGAGCAGTACTTC
.	TRBV6-5	.	TRBJ2-1	CASSYSIQVYNEQFF	TGTGCCAGCAGTTACTCGATACAGGTATACAATGAGCAGTTCTTC
.	TRBV12-5	.	TRBJ1-1	CASALGWGSEAFF	TGTGCTAGTGCTTTAGGGTGGGGCTCTGAAGCTTTCTTT
.	TRBV7-9	TRBD1	TRBJ1-2	CASSTDRGHGYTF	TGTGCCAGCAGTACCGACAGGGGCCATGGCTACACCTTC
.	TRBV5-6	TRBD1	TRBJ2-7	CASSLSGTGIYEQYF	TGTGCCAGCAGCTTGTCCGGGACAGGGATCTACGAGCAGTACTTC
.	TRBV9	.	TRBJ1-5	CASSRSSNQPQHF	TGTGCCAGCAGCCGCTCGAGTAATCAGCCCCAGCATTTT
.	TRBV7-8	TRBD1	TRBJ2-7	CASSPGQGARYF	TGTGCCAGCAGTCCCGGACAGGGGGCAAGGTACTTC
.	TRBV27	.	TRBJ2-5	CASSPRVRGAETQYF	TGTGCCAGCAGCCCTCGGGTTAGGGGCGCGGAGACCCAGTACTTC
.	TRBV9	TRBD2	TRBJ2-7	CASSFGLAGGPGSYEQYF	TGTGCCAGCAGCTTTGGACTAGCGGGAGGGCCGGGCTCCTACGAGCAGTACTTC
.	TRBV7-8	TRBD2	TRBJ2-2	CGSREGNTGELFF	TGTGGGAGTCGGGAGGGGAACACCGGGGAGCTGTTTTTT
.	TRBV6-5	TRBD2	TRBJ2-7	CASSSGGVEQYF	TGTGCCAGCAGTTCGGGGGGGGTGGAGCAGTACTTC
.	TRBV7-2	TRBD1	TRBJ2-7	CASSLYLDRTYEQYF	TGTGCCAGCAGCTTATATTTGGACAGGACCTACGAGCAGTACTTC
.	TRBV28	TRBD2	TRBJ2-4	CASSWADRDPRGDIQYF	TGTGCCAGCAGCTGGGCGGACCGGGACCCTCGGGGGGACATTCAGTACTTC
.	TRBV29-1	TRBD1	TRBJ2-2	CSFSGTGLTGELFF	TGCAGCTTCTCCGGGACAGGGCTCACCGGGGAGCTGTTTTTT
.	TRBV4-1	TRBD2	TRBJ2-3	CASSLVAGETDTQYF	TGCGCCAGCAGCCTAGTCGCGGGAGAGACAGATACGCAGTATTTT
.	TRBV4-1	TRBD2	TRBJ2-1	CASSHPGTSGYNEQFF	TGCGCCAGCAGCCATCCCGGGACTAGCGGTTACAATGAGCAGTTCTTC
.	TRBV10-3	TRBD2	TRBJ2-2	CAISESLAAGELFF	TGTGCCATCAGTGAGTCCCTAGCGGCCGGGGAGCTGTTTTTT
.	TRBV7-9	.	TRBJ2-7	CASSLVGPYEQYF	TGTGCCAGCAGCTTGGTCGGTCCCTACGAGCAGTACTTC
.	TRBV5-1	.	TRBJ1-1	CASSPGDRTTEAFF	TGCGCCAGCAGCCCGGGAGACAGAACCACTGAAGCTTTCTTT
.	TRBV15	TRBD1	TRBJ2-2	CATSRDRGVAGELFF	TGTGCCACCAGCCGGGACAGAGGGGTGGCCGGGGAGCTGTTTTTT
.	TRBV7-3	TRBD1	TRBJ2-7	CASSLRGPPSEQYF	TGTGCCAGCAGCCTCAGGGGGCCGCCTTCGGAGCAGTACTTC
.	TRBV12-3/TRBV12-4	TRBD2	TRBJ2-2	CASSFSSGRNTGELFF	TGTGCCAGCAGTTTCTCTAGCGGGAGGAACACCGGGGAGCTGTTTTTT
.	TRBV29-1	.	TRBJ2-6	CSVPDSSGANVLTF	TGCAGCGTTCCAGATAGCTCTGGGGCCAACGTCCTGACTTTC
.	TRBV5-1	.	TRBJ2-3	CASSPDTDTQYF	TGCGCCAGCAGCCCCGACACAGATACGCAGTATTTT